The present T cell receptor (beta chain) was sequenced within a study of read filtering for tumor transcriptome and immune sequencing. Study-level background: Transcriptome libraries were built from DNase-treated RNA.

Every patient had bone marrow sampled while the disease was active. The CDR3 covers 12 residues. CDR1 is DFQATT and CDR2 is SNEGSKA in the germline V gene (reference sequence). Trimming shortened V by 5 bases and J by 3 bases, and 7 bases separated the two germline ends. This library used roughly 370 ng RNA and molecular barcoded adaptors spanning alpha/delta and beta/gamma chains. TCRdb processed the reads anew with MiXCR; each CDR3 protein has one entry. This table has about 39,000 distinct CDR3 sequences, roughly an eighth appearing once. In this sample, this clonotype turned up many times. Antigen unknown. Points from the study as a whole: Approximately 82% of IR-seq clonotypes had a single read, yet these held about 3.6% of reads.

Sequenced material: a population of CD138-negative cells sorted from bone marrow. The chain joins TRBV20-1 to TRBJ1-4; D ambiguous. The sequence was collected from a donor aged 40 or older with multiple myeloma. CDR3 sequence (DNA): TGCAGTGCTTACTGGGCTAATGAAAAACTGTTTTTT. Amino acids: CSAYWANEKLFF.